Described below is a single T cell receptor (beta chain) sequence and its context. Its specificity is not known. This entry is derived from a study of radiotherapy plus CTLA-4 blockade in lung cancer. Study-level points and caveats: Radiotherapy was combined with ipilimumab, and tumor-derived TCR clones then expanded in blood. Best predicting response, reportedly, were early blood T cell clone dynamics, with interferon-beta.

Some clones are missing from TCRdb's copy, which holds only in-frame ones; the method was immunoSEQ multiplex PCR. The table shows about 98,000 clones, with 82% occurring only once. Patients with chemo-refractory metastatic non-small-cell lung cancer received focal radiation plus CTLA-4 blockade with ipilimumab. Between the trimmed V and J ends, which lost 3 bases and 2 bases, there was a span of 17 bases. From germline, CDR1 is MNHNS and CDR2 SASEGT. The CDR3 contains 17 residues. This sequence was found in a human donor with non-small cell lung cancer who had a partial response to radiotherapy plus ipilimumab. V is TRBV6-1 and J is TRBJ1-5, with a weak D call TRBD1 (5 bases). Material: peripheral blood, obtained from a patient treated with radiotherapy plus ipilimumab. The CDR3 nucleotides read TGTGCCAGCAGTGAGCGGCCCAGGGTGGTGGGCAATCAGCCCCAGCATTTT. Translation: CASSERPRVVGNQPQHF.